This T cell receptor (beta chain) is drawn from a study of metastatic and nonmetastatic thyroid tumors. Across the study: Blood and tumor or nodule tissue repertoires from malignant and benign thyroid patients were compared.

Study-level results: In both blood and tumor samples, TCR beta diversity was reported significantly higher for malignant than benign nodules.

Original data processing: CDR3 differences across clinicopathological groups were used to build a distant-metastasis classifier for papillary thyroid cancer. TCRdb redid the clone calls on the PCR reads using MiXCR. In this record, the V and J calls reflect TCRdb's handling and not the investigators' own analysis. The top ten hold roughly 28% of the sample, which has around 5,900 clones, roughly 35% seen once. With respect to this clone: Its antigen remains unidentified.

Until they underwent thyroid surgery, no patient had received any treatment. J lost 5 bases, V lost 6 bases, and 24 bases had no gene match. The CDR3 has 18 residues. Looked up from germline, CDR1 is DFQATT and CDR2 is SNEGSKA (reference sequence). The source is a male donor with papillary thyroid cancer or a benign thyroid nodule (not recorded which). Some clones in this sample may be carry-over from other donors' samples. This sequence joins TRBV20-1 and TRBJ2-7; 8 bases align to TRBD2. The sequenced material came from adjacent normal tissue. The CDR3 bases are TGCAGTGCCGACCGAATACTCAAAAAAGCGGGAGCCACCCACGAGCAGTACTTC. Translated: CSADRILKKAGATHEQYF.